Given below is one T cell receptor (beta chain) in context. These donors counted as nominally healthy when sampled, but unrecorded immune exposures were likely. The entry originates in a study of cytomegalovirus exposure and HLA in healthy donors. Study at large: The study placed 70% to 85% of its approximately 400 genotyped donors in the Caucasian-associated ancestry cluster.

Primers for the PCR totalled 60 Vbeta and 13 Jbeta. Only in-frame clones appear in the TCRdb table, and some are missing; sequencing was by immunoSEQ multiplex PCR. Of 80,000 to 100,000 clones in the sample, about four fifths are singletons; the top ten hold under 8.5%. Germline V gives CDR1 SGHAT, CDR2 FQNNGV. This CDR3 region has 15 residues. Trimming removed 5 bases at V and 0 bases at J, with 11 bases between. Sequencing was performed on PBMCs. This receptor was identified in a man aged 30 to 39 in good health and CMV-seronegative. The V call is TRBV11-2, the J call TRBJ1-5; the D gene is possibly TRBD1 (5 bases). CDR3 residues: CASSMGTYSNQPQHF. CDR3 DNA sequence: TGTGCCAGCAGCATGGGGACTTATAGCAATCAGCCCCAGCATTTT.